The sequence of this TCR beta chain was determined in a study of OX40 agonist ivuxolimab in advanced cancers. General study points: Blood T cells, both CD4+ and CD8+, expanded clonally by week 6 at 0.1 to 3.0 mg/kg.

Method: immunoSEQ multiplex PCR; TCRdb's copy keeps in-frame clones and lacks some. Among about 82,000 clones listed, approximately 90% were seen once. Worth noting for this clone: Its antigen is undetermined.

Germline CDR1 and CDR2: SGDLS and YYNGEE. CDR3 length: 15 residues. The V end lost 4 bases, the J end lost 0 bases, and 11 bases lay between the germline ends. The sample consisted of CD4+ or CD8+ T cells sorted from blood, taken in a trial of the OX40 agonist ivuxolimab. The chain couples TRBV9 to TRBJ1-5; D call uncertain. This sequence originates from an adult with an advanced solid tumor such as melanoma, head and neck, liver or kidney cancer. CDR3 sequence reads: CASSPNGYSNQPQHF. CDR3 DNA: TGTGCCAGCAGCCCCAACGGCTATAGCAATCAGCCCCAGCATTTT.